This TCR beta chain appears in the sequencing data of a study of blood T cells in healthy people across ages. This clonotype has a handful of counts. The V end lost 7 bases, the J end lost 7 bases, and 20 bases lay between the germline ends. The CDR3 length is 15 residues. CDR1 MNHEY and CDR2 SVGEGT come from the germline V gene. Alongside a J-beta primer mix, a sample-barcoded 5' primer served in a second PCR lasting roughly 7 to 11 cycles. Via MiXCR, TCRdb re-called the 5' RACE reads, giving one row per CDR3 protein. The repertoire includes around 1,500,000 distinct CDR3 sequences, roughly 40% of them detected once, and under 8% sits in the top ten.

Sequenced input: blood. This clonotype was sampled from a woman younger than 35 in good health. This chain links TRBV6-2 or TRBV6-3 with TRBJ1-5; a possible D gene is TRBD1 (6 bases). As DNA, the CDR3 is TGTGCCAGCACCGACTACCCGGGGACAAGGCAGCCCCAGCATTTT. As protein: CASTDYPGTRQPQHF.